This passage covers 20 T cell receptor beta chains from one sample sequenced in a study of identifying expanded T cells in peripheral blood (dated by TCRdb to between 2018 and 2021). Library construction relied on the immunoSEQ multiplex PCR assay. The clones in this table, taken by TCRdb from immuneACCESS, are in-frame only. Not every clone is retained; where verified, under half of the shortfall comes from an unresolved V gene, and the cause of the rest is unknown. Counted in this sample were tens of thousands of clones; roughly 88% of them appeared once. The ten largest clones represent 4% of the sample. The sequencing sample was made of blood. The receptors originated from a person between 18 and 75 years old in good health.

The chain is built from TRBV19 and TRBJ2-5, with 7 bases aligning to TRBD1. This CDR3 has 15 residues. Germline V lookup: CDR1 LNHDA, CDR2 SQIVND (reference sequence). J was trimmed by 7 bases and V by 10 bases; bases with no gene match: 18. The CDR3 region has the DNA TGTGCCACCAGGGTGGCAGGGGGAGACCCAGGGACCCAGTACTTC. As protein: CATRVAGGDPGTQYF.

This clone was seen once. The V and J genes are TRBV4-2 and TRBJ2-7, with 7 nucleotides matching TRBD1. Germline V gene lookup returns CDR1 LGHNA and CDR2 YNFKEQ. The CDR3 has 15 residues. V dropped 0 bases and J dropped 0; count of bases not matched to a gene: 2. The CDR3: CASSQERDSSYEQYF. CDR3 sequence (DNA): TGTGCCAGCAGCCAAGAAAGGGACAGCTCCTACGAGCAGTACTTC.

This clone was picked up a small number of times. This sequence joins TRBV6-1 and TRBJ2-3; TRBD2 aligns across 16 bases. Germline CDR1 and CDR2: MNHNS and SASEGT. The CDR3 spans 15 residues. With 6 bases clipped from V and 4 bases from J, the junction kept 1 base outside the gene matches. The CDR3 coding sequence is TGTGCCAGCAGGGGACTAGCGGGAGGGCCAGATACGCAGTATTTT. This translates into CASRGLAGGPDTQYF.

This chain's CDR3 is CASSPGTAVNNQPQHF. CDR3 in DNA: TGTGCCAGCTCACCCGGGACAGCAGTAAACAATCAGCCCCAGCATTTT. The chain combines TRBV18 with TRBJ1-5, with 7 nucleotides matching TRBD1. Germline V lookup: CDR1 KGHSH, CDR2 LQKENI. V dropped 3 bases and J dropped 3; count of bases not matched to a gene: 8. The CDR3 is 16 amino acids.

The rearrangement uses TRBV7-6 and TRBJ2-1, with D uncertain. Germline V lookup: CDR1 SGHVS, CDR2 FNYEAQ. This CDR3 is built from 11 residues. V was shortened by 5 bases and J by 9 bases, with 8 bases between the two germline ends. The CDR3 protein is CASSADLEQFF. CDR3 DNA sequence: TGTGCCAGCAGCGCGGACCTTGAGCAGTTCTTC.

The genes are TRBV6-1 and TRBJ1-5; unclear D gene. CDR3 length equals 13 residues. The ends were cut back, 9 bases at V and 9 bases at J, with 18 bases in the middle. CDR1 and CDR2 (germline): MNHNS, SASEGT. In DNA form, the CDR3 reads TGTGCCAGTCAGCTCCTGCGAAAGGGGCCCCAGCATTTT. This encodes CASQLLRKGPQHF.

The gene calls are TRBV5-1 and TRBJ1-3; possibly TRBD1 for D (5 bases). The CDR3 runs to 14 residues. CDR1 is SGHRS and CDR2 is YFSETQ in the germline V gene. V lost 0 bases to trimming and J lost 1 base, with 5 bases between them. In DNA form, the CDR3 reads TGCGCCAGCAGCTTGGGGGGGTCTGGAAACACCATATATTTT. Residues: CASSLGGSGNTIYF. Full variable domain (missing parts from reference TRBV5-1 and TRBJ1-3): KAGVTQTPRYLIKTRGQQVTLSCSPISGHRSVSWYQQTPGQGLQFLFEYFSETQRNKGNFPGRFSGRQFSNSRSEMNVSTLELGDSALYLCASSLGGSGNTIYFGEGSWLTVV.

V gene TRBV7-8 combines with J gene TRBJ2-3; 12 positions match TRBD2. The CDR3 has 15 amino acids. Per the germline V gene, CDR1 is SGHVS and CDR2 is FQNEAQ. Losses at the gene ends were 5 bases for V and 4 bases for J; bases not matched to a gene: 4. The CDR3 sequence is CASSATSGGSDTQYF. CDR3 DNA: TGTGCCAGCAGCGCGACTAGCGGGGGTTCAGATACGCAGTATTTT.

V is TRBV6-6 and J is TRBJ1-3; the D gene is possibly TRBD1 (5 bases). Trimming removed 0 bases from V and 4 bases from J, with 10 bases in between. Germline V CDR1 and CDR2: MNHNY, SVGAGI (reference sequence). The CDR3 extends over 15 amino acids. This CDR3 is CASSYSGQEGNTIYF. DNA of the CDR3: TGTGCCAGCAGTTACTCGGGGCAGGAAGGAAACACCATATATTTT.

The genes are TRBV19 and TRBJ2-7, with 11 bases lining up with TRBD1. Germline CDR1 and CDR2: LNHDA and SQIVND (reference sequence). V gave up 6 bases and J gave up 6 bases; unmatched junction bases: 4. This CDR3 comprises 13 residues. CDR3 nucleotides: TGTGCCAGTAGCTTGGGACAGGGGGGCGAGCAGTACTTC. Amino acid sequence: CASSLGQGGEQYF.

This chain joins TRBV4-2 and TRBJ2-6; D perhaps matches TRBD2 (5 bases). The CDR3 totals 16 residues. V was shortened by 0 bases and J by 2 bases, with 8 bases between the two germline ends. The V gene's germline CDR1 is LGHNA and CDR2 YNFKEQ. CDR3 nucleotides: TGTGCCAGCAGCCAAGATGACGGGGCTGGGGCCAACGTCCTGACTTTC. Encoded protein: CASSQDDGAGANVLTF.

This chain uses TRBV4-2 with TRBJ2-5; 14 nucleotides agree with TRBD2. CDR1 is LGHNA, CDR2 YNFKEQ, per germline. The ends lost 3 bases at V and 2 bases at J; junction bases unmatched: 5. The CDR3 contains 17 residues. The CDR3 DNA sequence: TGTGCCAGCAGCCAGTCAGGGACTAGCGGGGGACAAGAGACCCAGTACTTC. Translation gives CASSQSGTSGGQETQYF.

The chain couples TRBV6-1 to TRBJ1-5; D possibly corresponds to TRBD1 (5 bases). With 2 bases removed from V and 9 bases from J, the gap between germline ends came to 14 bases. Germline CDR1 is MNHNS and CDR2 is SASEGT. This CDR3 is 14 amino acids long. For the CDR3, the DNA is TGTGCCAGCAGTGAATCGGGGGGATTGGTGCCCCAGCATTTT. Protein product: CASSESGGLVPQHF.

This rearrangement joins TRBV7-3 to TRBJ2-7; D may be TRBD2 (6 bases). The germline V and J ends were trimmed by 2 bases and 1 base, with 12 bases remaining between them. The CDR3 runs to 15 residues. Germline V gene data show CDR1 as SGHTA and CDR2 as FQGTGA. CDR3 in DNA: TGTGCCAGCAGCTTACAGGGAGGAGGGTCCTACGAGCAGTACTTC. Its translation is CASSLQGGGSYEQYF.

The rearrangement links TRBV5-1 to TRBJ2-2; D not certain. Germline CDR1 reads SGHRS; CDR2 reads YFSETQ. The CDR3 totals 13 residues. V shed 6 bases and J shed 4 bases, with 10 bases lying between them. The CDR3 coding sequence is TGCGCCAGCACCCCGGGCTCCACCGGGGAGCTGTTTTTT. Translated, it gives CASTPGSTGELFF.

The genes are TRBV5-6 and TRBJ1-3; 11 nucleotides line up with TRBD1. V was clipped by 5 bases and J by 4 bases; unmatched bases: 5. Germline CDR1 is SGHDT and CDR2 is YYEEEE. The CDR3 extends over 15 amino acids. The CDR3 region has the DNA TGTGCCAGCAGTCGGGACAGGGGGAAAGGAAACACCATATATTTT. As protein: CASSRDRGKGNTIYF. Combining the CDR3 with reference TRBV5-6 and TRBJ1-3 gives the whole variable domain DAGVTQSPTHLIKTRGQQVTLRCSPKSGHDTVSWYQQALGQGPQFIFQYYEEEERQRGNFPDRFSGHQFPNYSSELNVNALLLGDSALYLCASSRDRGKGNTIYFGEGSWLTVV.

V is TRBV6-6 and J is TRBJ1-1; possible D gene TRBD1, 6 bases. Trimming left V 4 bases short and J 1 base short, with 10 bases between. Germline CDR1 and CDR2: MNHNY and SVGAGI (reference sequence). The CDR3 is 14 amino acids. The DNA for the CDR3 is TGTGCCAGCAGTTCCTCACAGGGGAACACTGAAGCTTTCTTT. Protein: CASSSSQGNTEAFF.

The chain has TRBV25-1 and TRBJ2-3, with D maybe TRBD1 (5 bases). Germline values: CDR1 MGHDK, CDR2 SYGVNS. V lost 8 bases and J lost 2, with 5 bases in between. The CDR3 loop spans 11 amino acids. In nucleotides, the CDR3 is TGTGCCAGCGGACACACAGATACGCAGTATTTT. Translated: CASGHTDTQYF. The variable domain in full, with the rest retrieved from reference TRBV25-1 and TRBJ2-3, is EADIYQTPRYLVIGTGKKITLECSQTMGHDKMYWYQQDPGMELHLIHYSYGVNSTEKGDLSSESTVSRIRTEHFPLTLESARPSHTSQYLCASGHTDTQYFGPGTRLTVL.

This clone was recorded once. CDR3 DNA sequence: TGTGCCAGCAGCACGATGCAGCGGGAGACCCAGTACTTC. This encodes CASSTMQRETQYF. The J gene is TRBJ2-5, the V gene TRBV7-2, with a tentative D call TRBD2 (5 bases). This CDR3 comprises 13 residues. The ends were cut back, 5 bases at V and 5 bases at J, with 12 bases in the middle. Germline CDR1 is SGHTA and CDR2 is FQGNSA.

The V gene is TRBV12-5, the J gene TRBJ1-2, with D tentatively TRBD1 (5 bases). From germline, CDR1 is LGHNT and CDR2 FRNRAP. CDR3 length: 14 amino acids. Between the trimmed V and J ends, which lost 1 base and 4 bases, there was a span of 10 bases. The CDR3 sequence: CASGLEGTAYGYTF. The DNA for the CDR3 is TGTGCTAGTGGTTTGGAAGGGACGGCCTATGGCTACACCTTC.